The next 12 T cell receptor beta chains were all read from a single sample in a study of early T cells in non-severe SARS-CoV-2 infection. TCRdb redid the calling of the 5' RACE reads with MiXCR, one entry per CDR3 protein. The table includes just under 85,000 distinct CDR3 sequences, 8% to 13% detected once. The specimen was whole blood, collected at baseline. The origin of the receptors is an adult who was a healthcare worker with PCR-confirmed SARS-CoV-2 infection or an uninfected control (not recorded which).

In this sample, this clonotype turned up many times. The chain recombines TRBV7-8 with TRBJ1-2; 7 bases are shared with TRBD1. V was pared by 7 bases and J by 0 bases, with 11 bases of the junction left unmatched. Looked up from germline, CDR1 is SGHVS and CDR2 is FQNEAQ. The CDR3 is 16 residues long. The DNA for the CDR3 is TGTGCCAGCACCCCACCAGGGGGGGCTCCTAACTATGGCTACACCTTC. Protein sequence: CASTPPGGAPNYGYTF.

This chain joins TRBV29-1 and TRBJ1-2, with D possibly being TRBD1 (6 bases). Germline V gene sequence: CDR1 SQVTM, CDR2 ANQGSEA. V was clipped by 4 bases and J by 5 bases, with 14 bases between them. CDR3 length equals 13 residues. Here the CDR3 reads CSVGGDTLYGYTF. CDR3 nucleotides: TGCAGCGTTGGCGGGGACACCCTTTATGGCTACACCTTC.

The V and J genes are TRBV20-1 and TRBJ2-3, with D unresolved. The V and J ends lost 5 bases and 1 base respectively, with 13 bases between them. This CDR3 region has 14 residues. CDR1 and CDR2 from the germline V gene are DFQATT and SNEGSKA (reference sequence). CDR3 sequence: CSASDEARTDTQYF. In DNA, the CDR3 is TGCAGTGCTTCCGACGAGGCCCGCACAGATACGCAGTATTTT.

This clonotype occurred a few times. The chain is built from TRBV10-3 and TRBJ2-3, with D unclear. V lost 3 bases and J lost 0, with 4 bases in between. This CDR3 region has 13 residues. Germline V gives CDR1 ENHRY, CDR2 SYGVKD. CDR3 residues: CAISERSTDTQYF. In nucleotides, the CDR3 is TGTGCCATCAGTGAACGGAGCACAGATACGCAGTATTTT.

In its sample, this clonotype was seen many times. The genes are TRBV5-1 and TRBJ1-1; D possibly corresponds to TRBD1 (5 bases). This CDR3 region has 14 residues. CDR1 is SGHRS, CDR2 YFSETQ, per germline. With 3 bases removed from V and 0 bases from J, the gap between germline ends came to 9 bases. The CDR3 DNA sequence: TGCGCCAGCAGCTCTACAGGAATGAACACTGAAGCTTTCTTT. Encoded protein: CASSSTGMNTEAFF.

This clonotype was picked up a small number of times. The rearrangement joins TRBV5-6 to TRBJ2-2; D not certain. V lost 1 base and J lost 1, with 5 bases in between. The CDR3 is made up of 14 amino acids. CDR1 and CDR2 from the germline V gene are SGHDT and YYEEEE. CDR3 nucleotides: TGTGCCAGCAGCTTGAAAGGGAACACCGGGGAGCTGTTTTTT. This codes for CASSLKGNTGELFF.

Ten or more counts support this clonotype. The rearrangement uses TRBV10-3 and TRBJ2-7; TRBD2 is a possible D gene (5 bases). The germline V gene encodes CDR1 ENHRY and CDR2 SYGVKD. V dropped 4 bases and J dropped 5 bases, with 12 bases sitting between them. This CDR3 comprises 13 residues. This CDR3 reads CAISAEGRNEQYF. The DNA for the CDR3 is TGTGCCATCAGTGCCGAGGGCCGTAACGAGCAGTACTTC.

This clonotype was counted ten times or more. The rearrangement joins TRBV7-2 to TRBJ2-1, with D hard to call. This CDR3 comprises 14 residues. CDR1 and CDR2 (germline): SGHTA, FQGNSA. V lost 5 bases and J lost 9, with 17 bases in between. The CDR3 protein is CASSPPGRKGEQFF. CDR3 DNA: TGTGCCAGCAGCCCCCCAGGTCGAAAGGGTGAGCAGTTCTTC.

This clonotype has ten or more counts. The chain carries TRBV5-1 and TRBJ2-1; D unresolved. Germline V CDR1 and CDR2: SGHRS, YFSETQ. The CDR3 is made up of 13 amino acids. The germline V and J ends were trimmed by 0 bases and 8 bases, with 9 bases remaining between them. The CDR3, as DNA: TGCGCCAGCAGCTTGGCCGACTTCGATGAGCAGTTCTTC. Translated, it gives CASSLADFDEQFF.

V and J are TRBV27 and TRBJ2-1; 9 positions match TRBD2. This CDR3 comprises 18 residues. V was clipped by 4 bases and J by 3 bases; unmatched bases: 13. Germline loops: CDR1 MNHEY, CDR2 SMNVEV (reference sequence). The CDR3 DNA is TGTGCCAGCAGTTCAACCCGGGGGACTAGCCGTCTCTACAATGAGCAGTTCTTC. Protein product: CASSSTRGTSRLYNEQFF.

The chain recombines TRBV20-1 with TRBJ2-7; D is possibly TRBD1 (5 bases). Between the trimmed V and J ends, which lost 6 bases and 1 base, there was a span of 13 bases. CDR1 and CDR2 (germline): DFQATT, SNEGSKA (reference sequence). This CDR3 has 13 residues. In DNA form, the CDR3 reads TGCAGTGCGCAGGACAAGGTATCCTACGAGCAGTACTTC. It codes for CSAQDKVSYEQYF.

In its sample, this clonotype was seen many times. The chain combines TRBV7-2 with TRBJ2-1, with 10 bases that match TRBD2. Germline V gene data show CDR1 as SGHTA and CDR2 as FQGNSA. This CDR3 is built from 15 residues. With 1 base clipped from V and 4 bases from J, the junction kept 1 base outside the gene matches. CDR3 bases: TGTGCCAGCAGCTTAGGGACTAGCGGTTACAATGAGCAGTTCTTC. Translation gives CASSLGTSGYNEQFF.